The 21 T cell receptor beta chains below were found in one sample sequenced in a study of shared clonotypes between healthy human individuals. The data were produced by immunoSEQ multiplex PCR, yet TCRdb's version contains in-frame clones alone and is incomplete. This table has approximately 640,000 clones, roughly 88% appearing once. Specimen: memory CD8+ T cells from PBMCs. Specified subset: CD45RO+ cells pooled with CCR7-negative TemRA cells. The receptor source for this set is a man aged 18 to 29 in good health. Some clones in this sample may be carry-over from other donors' samples.

The gene calls are TRBV28 and TRBJ2-7; D is perhaps TRBD1 (6 bases). V shed 2 bases and J shed 3 bases, with 20 bases lying between them. Germline lookup yields CDR1 MDHEN and CDR2 SYDVKM. The CDR3 contains 17 residues. CDR3 sequence: CASSLEDRGVSDYEQYF. The CDR3 coding sequence is TGTGCCAGCAGTTTAGAGGACAGAGGGGTGAGTGACTACGAGCAGTACTTC.

J is TRBJ2-3 and V is TRBV27, with 8 positions matching TRBD2. CDR1 and CDR2 from the germline V gene are MNHEY and SMNVEV (reference sequence). The V and J ends lost 9 bases and 1 base, in that order; junction bases with no gene match: 6. This CDR3 contains 14 residues. CDR3 DNA: TGTGCCAGTCAAGCGGGAGTTGGCACAGATACGCAGTATTTT. Its protein product is CASQAGVGTDTQYF.

The V call is TRBV5-8, the J call TRBJ1-1; D is perhaps TRBD1 (5 bases). V lost 0 bases, J lost 2 bases, and 11 bases lay in between. CDR1 and CDR2 (germline): SGHTS, YDEGEE. The CDR3 extends over 15 amino acids. CDR3 loop: CASSLGWGFNTEAFF. The DNA of the CDR3 is TGTGCCAGCAGCTTGGGCTGGGGCTTTAACACTGAAGCTTTCTTT.

This clone was seen more than once but under ten times. This may be a read error: a much more frequent sequence differs by one nucleotide. The same CDR3 is also encoded by other DNA sequences in this sample. The chain recombines TRBV11-2 with TRBJ1-1; D ambiguous. This CDR3 has 12 residues. V was trimmed by 6 bases and J by 1 base, leaving 6 bases between them. Germline CDR1 and CDR2: SGHAT and FQNNGV. Here the CDR3 DNA reads TGTGCCAGCAGTTTCGGGAACACTGAAGCTTTCTTT. Encoded protein: CASSFGNTEAFF.

The chain has TRBV27 and TRBJ2-3, with a weak D call TRBD2 (6 bases). Trimming removed 6 bases from V and 3 bases from J, with 28 bases in between. The CDR3 sequence is 19 residues long. Germline CDR1 is MNHEY and CDR2 is SMNVEV (reference sequence). CDR3 DNA: TGTGCCAGCAGCGACATCGCAGTGGGCGGGCAAGCGGGTACAGATACGCAGTATTTT. It codes for CASSDIAVGGQAGTDTQYF.

The rearrangement joins TRBV19 to TRBJ2-1; a weak D match, TRBD2 (6 bases). V was shortened by 10 bases and J by 2 bases, with 24 bases between the two germline ends. This CDR3 contains 17 residues. The germline V gene has CDR1 LNHDA and CDR2 SQIVND (reference sequence). The CDR3 nucleotides read TGTGCCACATTGGCGGGACTCACCCAATTTACCTACAATGAGCAGTTCTTC. Translation: CATLAGLTQFTYNEQFF.

The chain is built from TRBV28 and TRBJ1-5; no clear D gene. The CDR3 is 15 residues long. The germline V gene has CDR1 MDHEN and CDR2 SYDVKM. Trimming took off 4 bases at V and 0 bases at J, with 10 bases between the two ends. CDR3 DNA: TGTGCCAGCAGTTGGGAAGAAAATAGCAATCAGCCCCAGCATTTT. This codes for CASSWEENSNQPQHF.

This rearrangement joins TRBV14 to TRBJ1-6; TRBD1 aligns across 8 bases. This CDR3 has 17 residues. Germline V gene sequence: CDR1 SGHDN, CDR2 FVKESK. V shed 1 base, J shed 7 bases, and the junction held 9 bases outside the gene matches. As DNA, the CDR3 is TGTGCCAGCAGCCAAGCACCCCTTTGGACAGGGAATTCACCCCTCCACTTT. Protein sequence: CASSQAPLWTGNSPLHF.

This rearrangement joins TRBV11-2 to TRBJ2-7; 11 bases match TRBD2. In germline, CDR1 is SGHAT, CDR2 FQNNGV. This CDR3 comprises 14 residues. The J segment lost 4 bases and the V segment lost 6 bases, leaving 5 bases of the junction unmatched. CDR3 coding DNA: TGTGCCAGCAGTCCACTAGCGGGAGAATACGAGCAGTACTTC. This sequence encodes CASSPLAGEYEQYF.

The rearrangement links TRBV14 to TRBJ2-7; 8 bases map to TRBD1. V shed 4 bases and J 4 bases; nucleotides not matched to a gene: 9. The V gene's germline CDR1 is SGHDN and CDR2 FVKESK. CDR3 length: 15 amino acids. The CDR3 loop is CASSPSRDRPYEQYF. As DNA, the CDR3 is TGTGCCAGCAGCCCCAGCCGGGACAGGCCTTACGAGCAGTACTTC.

The chain combines TRBV19 with TRBJ1-5; D call uncertain. Germline V gene data show CDR1 as LNHDA and CDR2 as SQIVND (reference sequence). The CDR3 is 16 residues long. V was shortened by 3 bases and J by 5 bases, with 17 bases between the two germline ends. The CDR3, as DNA: TGTGCCAGTAGTATCCGGACTGAACTTCGGGATCAGCCCCAGCATTTT. This sequence encodes CASSIRTELRDQPQHF.

The V gene is TRBV5-1, the J gene TRBJ1-1, with 11 bases aligning to TRBD1. This CDR3 contains 15 residues. Germline V gives CDR1 SGHRS, CDR2 YFSETQ. V lost 4 bases to trimming and J lost 6 bases; unmatched junction nucleotides: 8. The CDR3 sequence is CASSPRDRGDPEAFF. CDR3 coding DNA: TGCGCCAGCAGCCCCCGGGACAGGGGGGATCCTGAAGCTTTCTTT.

In its sample, this clone was seen once. This sequence joins TRBV7-8 and TRBJ2-7, with D uncertain. Per germline, CDR1 SGHVS and CDR2 FQNEAQ. V shed 2 bases and J shed 0 bases, with 2 bases lying between them. The CDR3 is made up of 12 amino acids. CDR3 DNA: TGTGCCAGCAGCTTAAGCTCCTACGAGCAGTACTTC. Translating gives CASSLSSYEQYF.

This chain links TRBV19 with TRBJ2-1; 7 bases align to TRBD1. This CDR3 contains 15 residues. V lost 4 bases and J lost 4; bases outside the gene matches: 7. Germline CDR1 reads LNHDA; CDR2 reads SQIVND (reference sequence). CDR3 nucleotide sequence: TGTGCCAGTAGTACAATGACAGGGCTATACAATGAGCAGTTCTTC. Translation: CASSTMTGLYNEQFF.

The chain is built from TRBV19 and TRBJ2-1, with 9 bases fitting TRBD2. CDR3 length: 18 residues. J was trimmed by 0 bases and V by 3 bases; bases with no gene match: 9. The germline V gene encodes CDR1 LNHDA and CDR2 SQIVND (reference sequence). The CDR3 sequence is CASSMAGGLISSYNEQFF. The CDR3 DNA follows: TGTGCCAGTAGTATGGCGGGAGGGCTGATTAGCTCCTACAATGAGCAGTTCTTC.

This rearrangement joins TRBV7-9 to TRBJ2-7; TRBD1 agrees at 9 bases. V gave up 2 bases and J gave up 0 bases; unmatched junction bases: 2. Germline lookup yields CDR1 SEHNR and CDR2 FQNEAQ (reference sequence). The CDR3 extends over 15 amino acids. Here the CDR3 reads CASSLPGQGSYEQYF. CDR3 DNA sequence: TGTGCCAGCAGCTTACCGGGACAGGGCTCCTACGAGCAGTACTTC.

This rearrangement joins TRBV7-2 to TRBJ1-1; 9 nucleotides line up with TRBD1. The V segment lost 4 bases and the J segment 4 bases; nucleotides outside the gene matches: 4. The CDR3 sequence is 14 residues long. The V gene's germline CDR1 is SGHTA and CDR2 FQGNSA. The CDR3 spells CASSYTTGGTEAFF. Here the CDR3 DNA reads TGTGCCAGCAGCTACACGACAGGGGGCACTGAAGCTTTCTTT.

The count of this clone is one. The chain has TRBV19 and TRBJ2-1; no definite D call. V was clipped by 6 bases and J by 3 bases, with 9 bases between them. The CDR3 extends over 13 amino acids. Looked up from germline, CDR1 is LNHDA and CDR2 is SQIVND (reference sequence). CDR3 region: CASRDLNYNEQFF. The CDR3 DNA reads as TGTGCCAGTAGGGATTTAAACTACAATGAGCAGTTCTTC.

The chain employs TRBV7-2 and TRBJ2-2; D unclear. The V and J ends lost 3 bases and 0 bases respectively, with 5 bases between them. The germline gives CDR1 SGHTA, CDR2 FQGNSA. The CDR3 is 14 residues long. The DNA of the CDR3 is TGTGCCAGCAGCTTGGGATCGAACACCGGGGAGCTGTTTTTT. Residues: CASSLGSNTGELFF.

This clone was counted once. The rearrangement joins TRBV19 to TRBJ2-1; 7 positions match TRBD2. CDR3 length: 15 residues. V lost 0 bases to trimming and J lost 6 bases; unmatched junction nucleotides: 5. Germline V gene sequence: CDR1 LNHDA, CDR2 SQIVND (reference sequence). The CDR3 nucleotides are TGTGCCAGTAGTATAGACGGGGGAGGGCTCAATGAGCAGTTCTTC. Translating gives CASSIDGGGLNEQFF. The complete variable domain, with remaining parts taken from reference TRBV19 and TRBJ2-1, reads DGGITQSPKYLFRKEGQNVTLSCEQNLNHDAMYWYRQDPGQGLRLIYYSQIVNDFQKGDIAEGYSVSREKKESFPLTVTSAQKNPTAFYLCASSIDGGGLNEQFFGPGTRLTVL.

The V and J genes are TRBV2 and TRBJ2-5; D is possibly TRBD2 (5 bases). V was shortened by 2 bases and J by 0 bases, with 16 bases between the two germline ends. Germline assignment: CDR1 SNHLY and CDR2 FYNNEI. CDR3 size: 17 residues. The CDR3 spells CASSELGSVPYQETQYF. Here the CDR3 DNA reads TGTGCCAGCAGTGAATTGGGGAGTGTCCCGTACCAAGAGACCCAGTACTTC. The full variable domain, rest sourced from reference TRBV2 and TRBJ2-5, is EPEVTQTPSHQVTQMGQEVILRCVPISNHLYFYWYRQILGQKVEFLVSFYNNEISEKSEIFDDQFSVERPDGSNFTLKIRSTKLEDSAMYFCASSELGSVPYQETQYFGPGTRLLVL.